This entry features one T cell receptor (beta chain) sequence. Per the original data handling: Reference gene primer amplification gave nucleated cell count estimates. The repertoire was sequenced with immunoSEQ multiplex PCR; TCRdb's copy has only in-frame clones and lacks some. That table supplies the V and J calls and clone size; D and trimming were determined from the DNA. This table holds about 200,000 clones, 70% to 90% found once. Participants were aged roughly 18 to 90 years, lived in 20 to 30 US areas, and enrolled virtually. The record originates from a study of blood T cell repertoires in COVID-19. At the level of the study: Whether acute or convalescent, the COVID-19 samples came from the United States, Italy and Spain. T cells, B-cell-depleted T cells, or PBMCs supplied cDNA or gDNA.

The CDR3 spans 15 residues. Germline V gene lookup returns CDR1 SNHLY and CDR2 FYNNEI. V gave up 8 bases and J gave up 5 bases; unmatched junction bases: 9. This rearrangement joins TRBV2 to TRBJ2-5; 12 nucleotides agree with TRBD2. The specimen was PBMCs or T cells enriched from blood (not recorded which). The receptor's source is a woman in her late teens or twenties who had recovered from COVID-19. CDR3 residues: CASEASGGERETQYF. As DNA, the CDR3 is TGTGCCAGCGAGGCTAGCGGGGGGGAGCGGGAGACCCAGTACTTC.